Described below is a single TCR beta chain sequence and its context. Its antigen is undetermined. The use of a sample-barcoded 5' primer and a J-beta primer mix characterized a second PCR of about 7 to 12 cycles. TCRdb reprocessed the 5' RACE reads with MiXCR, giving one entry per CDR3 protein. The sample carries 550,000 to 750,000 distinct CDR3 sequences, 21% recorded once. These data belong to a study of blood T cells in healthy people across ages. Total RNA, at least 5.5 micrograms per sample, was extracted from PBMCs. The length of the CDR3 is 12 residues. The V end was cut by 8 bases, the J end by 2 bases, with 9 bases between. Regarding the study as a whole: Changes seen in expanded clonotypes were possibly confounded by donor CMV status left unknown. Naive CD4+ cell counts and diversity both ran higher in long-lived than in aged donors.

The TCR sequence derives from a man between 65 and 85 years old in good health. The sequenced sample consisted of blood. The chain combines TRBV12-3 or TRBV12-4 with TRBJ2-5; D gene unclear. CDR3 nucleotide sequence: TGTGCCAGCCGCCGAAGGCAAGAGACCCAGTACTTC. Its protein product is CASRRRQETQYF.